This T cell receptor beta chain was profiled in a study of T-cell memory formation after mild COVID-19. Across the study: TCR clusters mostly belonged to single donors. Study-wide results and limits: Mainly in CM and EM were contracting CD4+ clones; CD8+ were in EMRA. The second-wave clones peaking on day 37 were not confirmed as SARS-CoV-2-specific.

Comments on this clonotype: Its matching antigen is unknown.

After removal of 6 bases from V and 4 bases from J, the junction contained 5 bases not matched to a gene. Germline V gives CDR1 KGHDR, CDR2 SFDVKD. CDR3 length: 15 residues. 5'RACE primed from the constant segment yielded TCR alpha and TCR beta cDNA libraries bearing sample barcodes and UMIs. From the 5' RACE reads, TCRdb called clonotypes with MiXCR, one entry per CDR3 protein. Altogether about 360,000 distinct CDR3 sequences are present, roughly 14% being singletons, with the ten largest covering 22%. The chain joins TRBV24-1 to TRBJ2-1, with 10 bases lining up with TRBD2. Material: PBMCs or a T cell subset sorted from them (not recorded which). The clonotype comes from a man between 18 and 35 years old who had mild COVID-19 (a few samples of this study predate the infection). Cell type and time point are not known. The CDR3 DNA reads as TGTGCCACCAGTCGAGCGGGGGGGGCGTACAATGAGCAGTTCTTC. Protein: CATSRAGGAYNEQFF.